A selection of T cell receptor beta chains follows, all from one sample in a study of Graves' ophthalmopathy and Graves' hyperthyroidism. TCRdb ran MiXCR on the multiplex PCR reads and lists one entry per CDR3 protein. The repertoire holds 1 million to 1.3 million distinct CDR3 sequences, 35% to 45% seen once, with around 10% in the top ten. The sequencing sample was made of peripheral blood or thyroid tissue (not recorded which). Receptors were obtained from an adult man with Graves' hyperthyroidism. CDR3s include the opening cysteine and the closing phenylalanine or tryptophan. A D gene is named only where the DNA matches it firmly. Part of the rows lack a size; the others show once, few, many or a class for expanded clones.

TRBD1 TRBJ2-5 TRBV20-1 many TGCAGTGCTCCTACGACAGGGCTTACGGAGACCCAGTACTTC CSAPTTGLTETQYF
TRBD2 TRBJ2-5 TRBV5-6 few TGTGCCAGCAGCCCCAGCGGGGGGGCTTGGGAGACCCAGTACTTC CASSPSGGAWETQYF
TRBD1 TRBJ1-3 TRBV9 - TGTGCCAGCAGCTCCGGGACAGGGACACATTCTGGAAACACCATATATTTT CASSSGTGTHSGNTIYF
TRBD2 TRBJ2-5 TRBV7-2 few TGTGCCAGCAGCTTATCGGGACTAGCGGGAGGCGGCGGACAGACCCAGTACTTC CASSLSGLAGGGGQTQYF
- TRBJ2-7 TRBV25-1 - TGTGCCAGCAGTGCTAGAGATCTGGGCTACGAGCAGTACTTC CASSARDLGYEQYF
TRBD1 TRBJ1-2 TRBV25-1 once TGTGCCAGCAGTTACTCTTTCACAGGGGGCTCCGTCGGTGGCTACACCTTC CASSYSFTGGSVGGYTF
TRBD1 TRBJ2-7 TRBV7-2 - TGTGCCAGCAGCATAGAGGGACAGGGTCCTGGTTACGAGCAGTACTTC CASSIEGQGPGYEQYF
- TRBJ1-4 TRBV29-1 - TGCAGCGTTGCCAGGGATGAAAAACTGTTCTTT CSVARDEKLFF
TRBD2 TRBJ2-7 TRBV10-2 - TGCGCCAGCAGTGCCGGACTAGCGGGAGGTCTTGACGAGCAGTACTTC CASSAGLAGGLDEQYF
- TRBJ1-5 TRBV4-2 few TGTGCCAGCAGCCAAGGTGCAGGGGTCAGGGAGCCCCAGCATTTT CASSQGAGVREPQHF
- TRBJ2-7 TRBV7-8 - TGTGCCAGCACCCTCCTTTTGGCTTCCGGGGAGCAGTACTTC CASTLLLASGEQYF
TRBD2 TRBJ2-2 TRBV20-1 many TGCAGTGCTAGAGGGAGCGGGGCGGGGGAGCTGTTTTTT CSARGSGAGELFF
- TRBJ2-5 TRBV20-1 many TGCAGTGCTAGAGTCGTTCAAGAGACCCAGTACTTC CSARVVQETQYF
- TRBJ2-7 TRBV29-1 many TGCAGCGTTGACGATGTAGGCAAGGGGCCGACGGGATACGAGCAGTACTTC CSVDDVGKGPTGYEQYF
- TRBJ1-2 TRBV5-1 - TGCGCCAGCAGCTTGGCCGGGACGGATGGCTACACCTTC CASSLAGTDGYTF
- TRBJ1-4 TRBV12-3/TRBV12-4 few TGTGCCAGCAGTTTTACCCGGGCGACAGCAACTAATGAAAAACTGTTTTTT CASSFTRATATNEKLFF
TRBD1 TRBJ2-7 TRBV20-1 - TGCAGTGCCCGTAGGGGTCAGGGGGCTTACGAGCAGTACTTC CSARRGQGAYEQYF
TRBD2 TRBJ2-5 TRBV4-2 - TGTGCCAGCAGCCAAGAGGCGGGAGGGCCAGGGACCCAGTACTTC CASSQEAGGPGTQYF
TRBD1 TRBJ2-7 TRBV2 many TGTGCCAGCAACTTGTACAGGGGCGAACAGTACTTC CASNLYRGEQYF
- TRBJ2-2 TRBV7-2 - TGTGCCAGCAGCTTAGTTCGGGGAAACACCGGGGAGCTGTTTTTT CASSLVRGNTGELFF
- TRBJ2-2 TRBV7-4 - TGTGCCAGCAGCTTCCAAAGAGACGGCACCGGGGAGCTGTTTTTT CASSFQRDGTGELFF
TRBD1 TRBJ2-2 TRBV7-6 - TGTGCCAGCAGCAAAACCGGGACAGGGGTTACCGGGGAGCTGTTTTTT CASSKTGTGVTGELFF
TRBD1 TRBJ2-7 TRBV4-3 few TGCGCCAGCAGCCAGGTTGGACAGGGGGCGATCGAGCAGTACTTC CASSQVGQGAIEQYF
- TRBJ2-7 TRBV29-1 - TGCAGCGTTGAAGATGACAGGAAAAGGTTCTTC CSVEDDRKRFF
TRBD2 TRBJ2-7 TRBV5-4 - TGTGCCAGCAGCTTGATTCCAGCGGGGATCTGCGAGCAGTACTTC CASSLIPAGICEQYF
TRBD2 TRBJ2-7 TRBV29-1 many TGCAGCGTGAAGCGGGAGAGCTCCTACGAGCAGTACTTC CSVKRESSYEQYF